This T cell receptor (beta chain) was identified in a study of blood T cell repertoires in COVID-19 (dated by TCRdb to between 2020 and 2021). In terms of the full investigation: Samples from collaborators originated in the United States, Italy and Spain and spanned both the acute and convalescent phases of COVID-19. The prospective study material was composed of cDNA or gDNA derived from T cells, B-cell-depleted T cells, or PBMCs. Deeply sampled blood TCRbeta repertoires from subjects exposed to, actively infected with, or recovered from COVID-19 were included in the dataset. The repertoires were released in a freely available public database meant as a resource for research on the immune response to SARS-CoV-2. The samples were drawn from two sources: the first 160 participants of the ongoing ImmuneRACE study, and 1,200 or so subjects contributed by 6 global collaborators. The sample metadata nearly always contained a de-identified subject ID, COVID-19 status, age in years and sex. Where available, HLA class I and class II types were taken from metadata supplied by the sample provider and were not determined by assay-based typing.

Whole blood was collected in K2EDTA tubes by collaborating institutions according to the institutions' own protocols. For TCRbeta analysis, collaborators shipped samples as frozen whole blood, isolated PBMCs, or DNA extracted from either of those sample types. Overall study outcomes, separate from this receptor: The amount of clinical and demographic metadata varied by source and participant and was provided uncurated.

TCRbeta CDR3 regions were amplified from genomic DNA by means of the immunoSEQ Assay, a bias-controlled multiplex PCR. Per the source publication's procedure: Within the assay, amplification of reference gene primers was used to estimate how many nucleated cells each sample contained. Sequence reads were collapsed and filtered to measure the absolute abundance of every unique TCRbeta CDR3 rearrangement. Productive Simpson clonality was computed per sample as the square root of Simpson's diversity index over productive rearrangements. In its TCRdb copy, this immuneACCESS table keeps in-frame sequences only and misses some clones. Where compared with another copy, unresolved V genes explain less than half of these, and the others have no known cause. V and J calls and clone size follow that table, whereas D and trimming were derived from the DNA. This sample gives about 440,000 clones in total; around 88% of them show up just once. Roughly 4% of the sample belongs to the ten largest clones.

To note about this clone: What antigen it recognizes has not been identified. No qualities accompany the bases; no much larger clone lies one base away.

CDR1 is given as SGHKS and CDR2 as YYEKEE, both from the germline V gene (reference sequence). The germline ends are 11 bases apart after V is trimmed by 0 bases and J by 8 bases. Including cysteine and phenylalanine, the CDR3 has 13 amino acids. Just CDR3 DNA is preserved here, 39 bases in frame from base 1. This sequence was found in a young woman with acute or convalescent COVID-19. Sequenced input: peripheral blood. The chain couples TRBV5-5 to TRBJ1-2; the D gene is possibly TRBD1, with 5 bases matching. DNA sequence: TGTGCCAGCAGCTTGGAGGCAGGGAAAGGCTACACCTTC. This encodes CASSLEAGKGYTF. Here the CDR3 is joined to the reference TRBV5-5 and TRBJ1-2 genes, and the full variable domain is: DAGVTQSPTHLIKTRGQQVTLRCSPISGHKSVSWYQQVLGQGPQFIFQYYEKEERGRGNFPDRFSARQFPNYSSELNVNALLLGDSALYLCASSLEAGKGYTFGSGTRLTVV.